This T cell receptor beta chain is drawn from a study of blood T cells in healthy people across ages. Study context: About one barcoded TCR beta cDNA was captured per two T cells.

The germline CDR1 and CDR2 sequences are ENHRY and SYGVKD. V was shortened by 4 bases and J by 0 bases, with 15 bases between the two germline ends. The CDR3 is made up of 16 amino acids. Then a second PCR, running roughly 7 to 11 cycles, was carried out with a sample-barcoded 5' primer and a J-beta primer mix. TCRdb reprocessed the 5' RACE reads via MiXCR and lists one record per CDR3 protein. This sample has about 970,000 distinct CDR3 sequences, with roughly half found just once. Sequenced material: blood. The origin of this receptor is a woman aged 55-70 years in good health. The chain joins TRBV10-3 to TRBJ1-2; a possible D gene is TRBD1 (5 bases). In nucleotides, the CDR3 is TGTGCCATCAGTGGCTCCCCGGGGCCAGCTAACTATGGCTACACCTTC. Translation gives CAISGSPGPANYGYTF.